This TCR beta chain is drawn from a study of control samples from healthy donors and cancer patients (dated by TCRdb to 2019 to 2021). For this clone: There is no known antigen for this receptor. Per-base qualities were not stored, and no clone one base away is much larger.

The library came from the immunoSEQ multiplex PCR assay. TCRdb provides this immuneACCESS table in a form limited to in-frame rearrangements. Some clones are lacking; in checked studies, under half of them reflect an unresolved V gene, and why the rest are absent is not known. Across this sample there are 2,000 or so clones, with around 79% seen only once. The ten largest clones add up to approximately 11% of the sample. For CDR1 and CDR2, the germline V gene (reference sequence) lists SEHNR and FQNEAQ. V is clipped by 3 bases and J by 4 bases, and the sequence between their germline boundaries is 15 bases long. The CDR3 contains 16 residues, cysteine and phenylalanine counted. The entry retains the CDR3 DNA only, 48 bases that are in frame from base 1.

Input material: formalin-fixed, paraffin-embedded tissue. This chain is built from TRBV7-9 and TRBJ1-4, with an unclear D gene assignment. The receptor was isolated from a female donor with lung cancer. The nucleotide sequence is TGTGCCAGCAGCTTCGTAAGGCTTCGGAGTAATGAAAAACTGTTTTTT. Its protein product is CASSFVRLRSNEKLFF.